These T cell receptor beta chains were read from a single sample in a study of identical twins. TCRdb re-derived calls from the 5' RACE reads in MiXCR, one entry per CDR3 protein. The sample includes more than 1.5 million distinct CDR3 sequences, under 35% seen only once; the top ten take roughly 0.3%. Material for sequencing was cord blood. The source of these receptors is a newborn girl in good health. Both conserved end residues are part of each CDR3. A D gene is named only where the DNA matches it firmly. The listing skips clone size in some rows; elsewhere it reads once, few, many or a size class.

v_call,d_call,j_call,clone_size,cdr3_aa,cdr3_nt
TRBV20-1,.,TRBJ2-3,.,CSASPSASTDTQYF,TGCAGTGCTAGCCCCAGCGCTAGCACAGATACGCAGTATTTT
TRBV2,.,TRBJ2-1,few,CASSEGGGPALVFMQFF,TGTGCCAGCAGTGAAGGCGGGGGCCCCGCTTTGGTGTTTATGCAGTTCTTC
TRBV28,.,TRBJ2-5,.,CASSLNRQYF,TGTGCCAGCAGCCTAAATCGGCAGTACTTC
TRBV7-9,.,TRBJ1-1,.,CASSLSFGWGREAFF,TGTGCCAGCAGCTTATCCTTTGGTTGGGGGCGGGAAGCTTTCTTT
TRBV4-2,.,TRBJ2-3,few,CASSQDRQLADTQYF,TGTGCCAGCAGCCAAGATAGGCAGTTGGCCGATACGCAGTATTTT
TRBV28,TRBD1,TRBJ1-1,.,CASSPPPGTGTAMNTEAFF,TGTGCCAGCAGTCCTCCCCCCGGGACAGGGACCGCTATGAACACTGAAGCTTTCTTT
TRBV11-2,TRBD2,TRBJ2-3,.,CASSLVAGTQYF,TGTGCCAGCAGCTTAGTAGCGGGTACGCAGTATTTT
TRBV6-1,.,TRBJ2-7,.,CASSEASDPSYEQYF,TGTGCCAGCAGTGAAGCGTCAGATCCTTCCTACGAGCAGTACTTC
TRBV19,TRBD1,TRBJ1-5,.,CASSIGQGYQPQHF,TGTGCCAGTAGTATCGGACAGGGGTATCAGCCCCAGCATTTT
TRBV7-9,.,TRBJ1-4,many,CASSLARGPNEKLFF,TGTGCCAGCAGCTTAGCAAGGGGCCCAAATGAAAAACTGTTTTTT
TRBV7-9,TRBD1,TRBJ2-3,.,CASSPMVGQGSLWDTQYF,TGTGCCAGCAGCCCAATGGTAGGACAGGGCTCTTTATGGGATACGCAGTATTTT
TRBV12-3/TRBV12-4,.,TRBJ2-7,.,CASSRADGPYEQYF,TGTGCCAGCAGTCGGGCGGACGGGCCCTACGAGCAGTACTTC
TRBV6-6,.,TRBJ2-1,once,CASRQGTHNDQFF,TGTGCCAGCAGACAGGGTACACACAATGACCAGTTCTTC
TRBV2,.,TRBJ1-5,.,CASSDGGGPNQPQHF,TGTGCCAGCAGTGATGGGGGCGGCCCCAATCAGCCCCAGCATTTT
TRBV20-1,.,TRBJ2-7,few,CSALKGISYEQYF,TGCAGTGCTTTAAAGGGGATCTCCTACGAGCAGTACTTC
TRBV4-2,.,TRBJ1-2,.,CASSQDEVYGYTF,TGTGCCAGCAGCCAAGATGAGGTTTATGGCTACACCTTC
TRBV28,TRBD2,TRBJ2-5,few,CASSLLAAIQETQYF,TGTGCCAGCAGTTTACTAGCGGCGATCCAAGAGACCCAGTACTTC
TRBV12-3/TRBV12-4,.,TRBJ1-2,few,CASSLSRIYGYTF,TGTGCCAGCAGTCTCTCCCGTATCTATGGCTACACCTTC
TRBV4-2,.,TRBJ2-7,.,CASSQETGDKSYEQYF,TGTGCCAGCAGCCAAGAAACCGGGGACAAATCCTACGAGCAGTACTTC
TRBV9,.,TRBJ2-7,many,CASSVDGSSYEQYF,TGTGCCAGCAGCGTAGATGGGAGCTCCTACGAGCAGTACTTC
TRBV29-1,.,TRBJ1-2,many,CSVEDGVGYTF,TGCAGCGTTGAAGACGGGGTTGGCTACACCTTC
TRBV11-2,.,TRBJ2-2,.,CASSRTTPGLNTGELFF,TGTGCCAGCAGCCGCACTACGCCGGGACTCAACACCGGGGAGCTGTTTTTT
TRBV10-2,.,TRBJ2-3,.,CASSGTTSSDTQYF,TGCGCCAGCAGTGGAACAACTAGTTCAGATACGCAGTATTTT
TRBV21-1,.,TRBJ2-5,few,CASMRGTSSWMGETQYF,TGTGCCAGCATGCGAGGGACTAGCTCGTGGATGGGTGAGACCCAGTACTTC
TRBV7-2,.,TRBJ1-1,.,CASSWITGTEAFF,TGTGCCAGCAGCTGGATTACCGGGACAGAAGCTTTCTTT
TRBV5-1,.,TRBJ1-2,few,CASSLVTSYGYTF,TGCGCCAGCAGCTTGGTGACATCCTATGGCTACACCTTC
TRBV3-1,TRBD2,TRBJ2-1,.,CASSQDNLAGTSEVDEQFF,TGTGCCAGCAGCCAAGACAACCTAGCGGGGACCTCGGAGGTGGATGAGCAGTTCTTC
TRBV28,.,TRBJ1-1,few,CASTLRGMNTEAFF,TGTGCCAGCACCCTACGGGGAATGAACACTGAAGCTTTCTTT
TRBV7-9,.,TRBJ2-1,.,CASSMANEQFF,TGTGCCAGCAGTATGGCCAATGAGCAGTTCTTC
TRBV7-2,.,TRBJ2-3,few,CASSLRGPTPGASTDTQYF,TGTGCCAGCAGCTTAAGGGGCCCAACCCCCGGGGCTAGCACAGATACGCAGTATTTT
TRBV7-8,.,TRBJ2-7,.,CASSSDDTYEQYF,TGTGCCAGCAGCTCAGACGACACCTACGAGCAGTACTTC
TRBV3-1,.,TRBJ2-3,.,CANSSTRTDTQYF,TGTGCCAACAGCTCGACTCGCACAGATACGCAGTATTTT
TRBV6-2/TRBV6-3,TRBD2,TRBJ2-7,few,CASSYSTSGGSSPYYEQYF,TGTGCCAGCAGTTACTCGACTAGCGGGGGGTCCAGCCCTTACTACGAGCAGTACTTC
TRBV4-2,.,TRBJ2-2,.,CASSQERGAYTGELFF,TGTGCCAGCAGCCAAGAGAGGGGGGCCTACACCGGGGAGCTGTTTTTT
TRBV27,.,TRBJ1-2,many,CASSLSRENYGYTF,TGTGCCAGCAGTTTATCTCGCGAGAACTATGGCTACACCTTC
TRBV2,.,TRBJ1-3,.,CASRGDLLSGNTIYF,TGTGCCAGCAGAGGGGACTTACTCTCTGGAAACACCATATATTTT
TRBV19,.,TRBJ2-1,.,CASSIFSSGSYNEQFF,TGTGCCAGTAGTATCTTTTCGTCGGGATCCTACAATGAGCAGTTCTTC
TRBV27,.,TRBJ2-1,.,CASRARGGYNEQFF,TGTGCCAGCAGGGCGCGGGGCGGGTACAATGAGCAGTTCTTC
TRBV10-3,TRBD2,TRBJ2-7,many,CAIGGGLAGNYEQYF,TGTGCCATCGGCGGTGGGCTAGCGGGGAACTACGAGCAGTACTTC
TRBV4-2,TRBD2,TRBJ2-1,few,CASSPLAGEPGGSYNEQFF,TGTGCCAGCAGCCCGCTAGCGGGAGAGCCGGGCGGCTCCTACAATGAGCAGTTCTTC